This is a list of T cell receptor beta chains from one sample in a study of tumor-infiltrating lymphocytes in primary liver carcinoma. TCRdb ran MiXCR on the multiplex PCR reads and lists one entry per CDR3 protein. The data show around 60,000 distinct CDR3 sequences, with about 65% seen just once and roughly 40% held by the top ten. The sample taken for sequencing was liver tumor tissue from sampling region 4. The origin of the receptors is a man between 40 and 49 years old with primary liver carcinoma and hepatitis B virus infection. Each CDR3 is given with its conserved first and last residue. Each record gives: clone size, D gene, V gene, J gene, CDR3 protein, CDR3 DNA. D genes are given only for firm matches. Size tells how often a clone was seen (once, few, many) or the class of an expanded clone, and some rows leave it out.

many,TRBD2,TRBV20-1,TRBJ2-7,CSPTSRTYEQYF,TGCAGTCCGACTAGCCGAACCTACGAGCAGTACTTC
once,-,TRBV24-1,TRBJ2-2,CATSDSSRGDSRELFF,TGTGCCACCAGTGATTCGAGTCGGGGCGATTCCCGGGAGCTGTTTTTT
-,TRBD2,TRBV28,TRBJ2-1,CASSLETSGEQFF,TGTGCCAGCAGCCTCGAGACTAGCGGTGAGCAGTTCTTC
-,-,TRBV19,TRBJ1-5,CASGFMTVGNQPQHF,TGTGCCAGTGGTTTTATGACAGTGGGTAATCAGCCCCAGCATTTT
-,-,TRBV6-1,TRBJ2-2,CASSEALLGGADTGELFF,TGTGCCAGCAGTGAAGCGCTTCTAGGGGGAGCAGACACCGGGGAGCTGTTTTTT
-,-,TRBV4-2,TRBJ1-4,CAGSQEFQGKGSATNEKLFF,TGTGCCGGCAGCCAAGAGTTTCAGGGAAAGGGGTCTGCAACTAATGAAAAACTGTTTTTT
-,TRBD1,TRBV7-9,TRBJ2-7,CASSLGQGLEPQYF,TGTGCCAGCAGCTTGGGACAGGGCCTCGAACCGCAGTACTTC
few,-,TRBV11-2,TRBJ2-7,CASSRTGGYYEQYF,TGTGCCAGCAGCCGGACGGGGGGCTACTACGAGCAGTATTTC
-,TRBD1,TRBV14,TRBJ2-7,CASSTQGSYDQYF,TGTGCCAGCAGCACACAGGGGTCCTATGATCAGTACTTC
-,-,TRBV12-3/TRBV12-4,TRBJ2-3,CASRVDVGDTHYF,TGTGCCAGCAGGGTGGACGTCGGGGATACGCATTATTTT
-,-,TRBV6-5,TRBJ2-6,CANTEWGADVLTF,TGTGCCAACACCGAGTGGGGGGCCGATGTCCTGACTTTC
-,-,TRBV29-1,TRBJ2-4,CSVVGPSIVDIQYF,TGCAGCGTTGTGGGGCCTTCCATCGTGGACATTCAGTACTTC
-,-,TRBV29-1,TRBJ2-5,CSVEGTPNESQYF,TGCAGCGTTGAAGGGACACCCAATGAGTCCCAGTACTTC